Listed below are T cell receptor beta chains from one sample, sequenced in a study of T cells in Graves' hyperthyroidism and ophthalmopathy. TCRdb re-derived calls from the multiplex PCR reads in MiXCR, one entry per CDR3 protein. The sample has 250,000 to 300,000 distinct CDR3 sequences; 14% to 15% are singletons. Material for sequencing was blood. These receptors all come from a woman aged 40 to 50 with Graves' hyperthyroidism that later progressed to Graves' ophthalmopathy. The CDR3 runs from the conserved cysteine through the conserved F or W. The order of the fields is V gene, D gene, CDR3 length, J gene, clone size, CDR3 protein, CDR3 DNA. D genes are given only for firm matches. Where a row states a size, it is once, few, many or the class of an expanded clone; other rows omit it.

V gene: TRBV28
D gene: TRBD2
CDR3 length: 19
J gene: TRBJ2-3
clone size: many
CDR3 protein: CASSTNPLAGGRVTDTQYF
CDR3 DNA: TGTGCCAGCAGTACTAACCCGCTAGCGGGAGGAAGGGTCACAGATACGCAGTATTTT

V gene: TRBV27
D gene: TRBD1
CDR3 length: 15
J gene: TRBJ2-5
clone size: -
CDR3 protein: CASSLTAGGHETQYF
CDR3 DNA: TGTGCCAGCAGTTTAACGGCAGGGGGACATGAGACCCAGTACTTC

V gene: TRBV12-3/TRBV12-4
D gene: TRBD2
CDR3 length: 13
J gene: TRBJ2-1
clone size: many
CDR3 protein: CASVGLAVNEQFF
CDR3 DNA: TGTGCCAGTGTGGGTCTAGCGGTCAATGAGCAGTTCTTC

V gene: TRBV10-3
D gene: -
CDR3 length: 13
J gene: TRBJ2-2
clone size: few
CDR3 protein: CAIGISGPGELFF
CDR3 DNA: TGTGCCATCGGGATCTCTGGCCCCGGGGAGCTGTTTTTT

V gene: TRBV28
D gene: -
CDR3 length: 20
J gene: TRBJ2-2
clone size: many
CDR3 protein: CASSPPPMTWGTTNTGELFF
CDR3 DNA: TGTGCCAGCAGCCCCCCACCGATGACGTGGGGGACGACGAACACCGGGGAGCTGTTTTTT

V gene: TRBV20-1
D gene: -
CDR3 length: 15
J gene: TRBJ2-1
clone size: many
CDR3 protein: CSARLNRGGYNEQFF
CDR3 DNA: TGCAGTGCTAGGCTGAATAGGGGGGGATACAATGAGCAGTTCTTC

V gene: TRBV3-1
D gene: -
CDR3 length: 12
J gene: TRBJ1-6
clone size: many
CDR3 protein: CASSISNSPLHF
CDR3 DNA: TGTGCCAGCAGCATCAGTAATTCACCCCTCCACTTT

V gene: TRBV12-3/TRBV12-4
D gene: -
CDR3 length: 15
J gene: TRBJ2-6
clone size: many
CDR3 protein: CASSLRQAGANVLTF
CDR3 DNA: TGTGCCAGCAGTTTAAGGCAGGCCGGGGCCAACGTCCTGACTTTC

V gene: TRBV4-1
D gene: -
CDR3 length: 17
J gene: TRBJ2-6
clone size: -
CDR3 protein: CASSQVGSGAGANVLTF
CDR3 DNA: TGCGCCAGCAGCCAAGTTGGGTCCGGGGCTGGGGCCAACGTCCTGACTTTC

V gene: TRBV25-1
D gene: -
CDR3 length: 14
J gene: TRBJ2-1
clone size: once
CDR3 protein: CASSARLQGNEQFF
CDR3 DNA: TGTGCCAGCAGTGCCCGGCTCCAGGGCAATGAGCAGTTCTTC

V gene: TRBV3-1
D gene: TRBD2
CDR3 length: 18
J gene: TRBJ2-3
clone size: few
CDR3 protein: CASSQDWASGRDADTQYF
CDR3 DNA: TGTGCCAGCAGCCAAGATTGGGCTAGCGGGAGAGATGCAGATACGCAGTATTTT

V gene: TRBV27
D gene: TRBD2
CDR3 length: 17
J gene: TRBJ2-1
clone size: -
CDR3 protein: CASSRTSKTFSYNEQFF
CDR3 DNA: TGTGCCAGCAGCCGGACTAGCAAAACCTTCTCCTACAATGAGCAGTTCTTC

V gene: TRBV11-2
D gene: -
CDR3 length: 15
J gene: TRBJ2-1
clone size: many
CDR3 protein: CASSLGPAFKNEQFF
CDR3 DNA: TGTGCCAGCAGCTTGGGACCCGCCTTTAAGAATGAGCAGTTCTTC

V gene: TRBV11-2
D gene: -
CDR3 length: 13
J gene: TRBJ2-3
clone size: many
CDR3 protein: CASKSPPTDTQYF
CDR3 DNA: TGTGCCAGCAAATCTCCCCCCACAGATACGCAGTATTTT

V gene: TRBV4-1
D gene: -
CDR3 length: 14
J gene: TRBJ2-7
clone size: many
CDR3 protein: CASSHRTEGYEQYF
CDR3 DNA: TGCGCCAGCAGCCATAGGACTGAAGGCTACGAGCAGTACTTC

V gene: TRBV20-1
D gene: TRBD2
CDR3 length: 14
J gene: TRBJ2-7
clone size: few
CDR3 protein: CSAPSGLAGYEQYF
CDR3 DNA: TGCAGTGCTCCTTCGGGACTAGCGGGGTACGAGCAGTACTTC

V gene: TRBV27
D gene: -
CDR3 length: 15
J gene: TRBJ1-5
clone size: many
CDR3 protein: CASSLSGGTNKPQHF
CDR3 DNA: TGTGCCAGCAGTTTATCAGGGGGGACAAACAAGCCCCAGCATTTT

V gene: TRBV28
D gene: TRBD1
CDR3 length: 16
J gene: TRBJ1-4
clone size: many
CDR3 protein: CASSGSPGDRAEKLFF
CDR3 DNA: TGTGCCAGCAGTGGCTCTCCCGGGGACAGGGCTGAAAAACTGTTTTTT

V gene: TRBV27
D gene: TRBD1
CDR3 length: 15
J gene: TRBJ1-2
clone size: once
CDR3 protein: CASRGTGPSADGYTF
CDR3 DNA: TGTGCCAGCAGGGGGACAGGGCCCAGTGCCGATGGCTACACCTTC

V gene: TRBV28
D gene: TRBD1
CDR3 length: 17
J gene: TRBJ1-3
clone size: many
CDR3 protein: CASSPGTGKVEGNTIYF
CDR3 DNA: TGTGCCAGCAGTCCAGGGACAGGGAAAGTAGAGGGAAACACCATATATTTT

V gene: TRBV2
D gene: -
CDR3 length: 12
J gene: TRBJ2-3
clone size: -
CDR3 protein: CASCRERHTQYF
CDR3 DNA: TGTGCCAGCTGTCGGGAACGCCATACGCAGTATTTT

V gene: TRBV2
D gene: -
CDR3 length: 14
J gene: TRBJ2-1
clone size: many
CDR3 protein: CASSEAWEDNEQFF
CDR3 DNA: TGTGCCAGCAGTGAAGCGTGGGAAGACAATGAGCAGTTCTTC

V gene: TRBV14
D gene: TRBD2
CDR3 length: 16
J gene: TRBJ2-5
clone size: many
CDR3 protein: CASSPGTSGSWETQYF
CDR3 DNA: TGTGCCAGCAGCCCTGGGACTAGCGGGAGTTGGGAGACCCAGTACTTC

V gene: TRBV7-3
D gene: -
CDR3 length: 15
J gene: TRBJ2-3
clone size: few
CDR3 protein: CASSLTHGRTDTQYF
CDR3 DNA: TGTGCCAGCAGCTTAACCCACGGTCGCACAGATACGCAGTATTTT

V gene: TRBV5-6
D gene: -
CDR3 length: 14
J gene: TRBJ1-6
clone size: few
CDR3 protein: CASSSGFSNSPLHF
CDR3 DNA: TGTGCCAGCAGCTCCGGGTTTTCCAATTCACCCCTCCACTTT

V gene: TRBV3-1
D gene: -
CDR3 length: 14
J gene: TRBJ2-1
clone size: many
CDR3 protein: CASSQNPGPYEQFF
CDR3 DNA: TGTGCCAGCAGCCAAAACCCGGGGCCCTATGAGCAGTTCTTC